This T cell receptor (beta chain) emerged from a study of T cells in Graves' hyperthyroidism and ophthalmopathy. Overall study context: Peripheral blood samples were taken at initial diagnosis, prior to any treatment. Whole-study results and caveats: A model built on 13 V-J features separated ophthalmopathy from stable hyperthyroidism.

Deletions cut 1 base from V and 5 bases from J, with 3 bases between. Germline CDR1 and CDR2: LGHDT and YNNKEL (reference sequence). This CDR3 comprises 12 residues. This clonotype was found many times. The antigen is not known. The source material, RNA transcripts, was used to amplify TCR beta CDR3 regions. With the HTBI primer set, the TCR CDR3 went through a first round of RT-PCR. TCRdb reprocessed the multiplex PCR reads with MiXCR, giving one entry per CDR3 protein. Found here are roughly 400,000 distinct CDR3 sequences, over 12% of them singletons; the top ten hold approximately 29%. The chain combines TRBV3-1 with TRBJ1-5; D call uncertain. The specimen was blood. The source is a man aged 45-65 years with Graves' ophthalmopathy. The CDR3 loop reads CASSQGYQPQHF. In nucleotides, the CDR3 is TGTGCCAGCAGCCAAGGTTATCAGCCCCAGCATTTT.